One sample yielded the 5 T cell receptor beta chains listed below, sequenced in a study of cytomegalovirus exposure and HLA in healthy donors. 60 Vbeta and 13 Jbeta primers were used in PCR. The method was immunoSEQ multiplex PCR; TCRdb's version includes in-frame clones alone and lacks a portion of them. Altogether some 98,000 clones are present, around 75% being singletons, with the ten largest covering around 9.9%. The sample was PBMCs. Every receptor here comes from a man aged 18 to 29 in good health and CMV-seropositive.

The chain is built from TRBV5-1 and TRBJ2-2, with a possible D match to TRBD2 (5 bases). The CDR3 is made up of 14 amino acids. Germline CDR1 is SGHRS and CDR2 is YFSETQ. V lost 0 bases and J lost 4, with 7 bases in between. The CDR3 loop reads CASSLEGGTGELFF. The CDR3 nucleotides read TGCGCCAGCAGCTTGGAAGGAGGCACCGGGGAGCTGTTTTTT.

The rearrangement uses TRBV27 and TRBJ1-1; D is possibly TRBD1 (5 bases). The length of the CDR3 is 11 residues. The germline V gene has CDR1 MNHEY and CDR2 SMNVEV (reference sequence). V was pared by 5 bases and J by 6 bases, with 7 bases between. The CDR3: CASSTGAEAFF. CDR3 coding DNA: TGTGCCAGCAGTACGGGGGCTGAAGCTTTCTTT.

The chain recombines TRBV5-4 with TRBJ1-2; D is undetermined. The CDR3 consists of 13 residues. Trimming removed 4 bases from V and 1 base from J, with 8 bases in between. The germline gives CDR1 SGHNT, CDR2 YYREEE (reference sequence). The CDR3 is CASSPTGNYGYTF. The DNA for the CDR3 is TGTGCCAGCAGCCCGACGGGTAACTATGGCTACACCTTC. Complete variable domain (other parts from reference TRBV5-4 and TRBJ1-2): ETGVTQSPTHLIKTRGQQVTLRCSSQSGHNTVSWYQQALGQGPQFIFQYYREEENGRGNFPPRFSGLQFPNYSSELNVNALELDDSALYLCASSPTGNYGYTFGSGTRLTVV.

This chain links TRBV2 with TRBJ2-7, with D unclear. The CDR3 runs 12 residues. The V gene lost 3 bases and the J gene lost 3 bases, with 6 bases spanning the gap. Germline CDR1 SNHLY, CDR2 FYNNEI. The CDR3 is CASSDRVYEQYF. CDR3 bases: TGTGCCAGCAGTGACCGTGTCTACGAGCAGTACTTC.

The chain links TRBV7-2 to TRBJ2-4, with TRBD2 matching 12 bases. The V segment lost 5 bases and the J segment 6 bases; nucleotides outside the gene matches: 8. This CDR3 comprises 16 residues. Germline V gene data show CDR1 as SGHTA and CDR2 as FQGNSA. CDR3 amino acids: CASSLRTSGVSNIQYF. For the CDR3, the DNA is TGTGCCAGCAGCCTCCGGACTAGCGGGGTATCAAACATTCAGTACTTC.